A single sample is the source of the 10 T cell receptor beta chains below, sequenced in a study of human T cells and chemical hapten exposure. Using its own MiXCR run on the RACE reads, TCRdb lists one record per CDR3 protein. This table holds approximately 50,000 distinct CDR3 sequences, approximately 11% found once. Time point described: pre-sensitization, week 0. Treatment in this sample: therapeutic diphenylcyclopropenone sensitization with weekly scalp DPC. The sample in question was whole blood, obtained in connection with sensitization to the hapten diphenylcyclopropenone (DPC). Source of these receptors: a woman aged 40-49 years with alopecia areata. Some clones in this sample may be carry-over from other donors' samples.

J is TRBJ1-1 and V is TRBV7-8; tentative D call: TRBD1 (6 bases). The germline CDR1 and CDR2 sequences are SGHVS and FQNEAQ. V was pared by 0 bases and J by 1 base, with 9 bases between. The CDR3 has 15 amino acids. CDR3 coding DNA: TGTGCCAGCAGCTTAGCCGGGACACCGAACACTGAAGCTTTCTTT. Protein product: CASSLAGTPNTEAFF.

The J gene is TRBJ1-5, the V gene TRBV7-2; no reliable D call. The CDR3 extends over 15 amino acids. Per germline, CDR1 SGHTA and CDR2 FQGNSA. V lost 4 bases and J 10 bases, leaving 20 bases between the germline ends. This CDR3 is CASSSGGGRERPQHF. The CDR3 bases are TGTGCCAGCAGCTCCGGCGGTGGGAGGGAGCGACCCCAGCATTTT.

The chain links TRBV5-5 to TRBJ1-1, with D hard to call. From germline, CDR1 is SGHKS and CDR2 YYEKEE (reference sequence). The CDR3 contains 15 residues. Trimming cost V 0 bases and J 5 bases, with 14 bases left between them. This chain's CDR3 is CASSLAPAERTEAFF. CDR3 DNA: TGTGCCAGCAGCTTGGCCCCTGCAGAAAGGACTGAAGCTTTCTTT.

This clonotype has a count of ten or more. This rearrangement joins TRBV28 to TRBJ2-3; no clear D gene. This CDR3 has 14 residues. Germline V CDR1 and CDR2: MDHEN, SYDVKM. V lost 2 bases and J 0 bases, leaving 6 bases between the germline ends. CDR3 in amino acids: CASSLAKSTDTQYF. The DNA of the CDR3 is TGTGCCAGCAGTTTAGCCAAGAGCACAGATACGCAGTATTTT.

This clonotype was seen at least ten times. V is TRBV6-2 or TRBV6-3 and J is TRBJ1-5; 8 nucleotides match TRBD1. Germline trimming cut 1 base from V and 0 bases from J; bases unmatched to any gene: 11. This CDR3 region has 19 residues. Germline V gene sequence: CDR1 MNHEY, CDR2 SVGEGT. CDR3: CASSYYLGQGRDSNQPQHF. CDR3 in DNA: TGTGCCAGCAGTTACTACCTAGGACAGGGACGCGATAGCAATCAGCCCCAGCATTTT.

A few counts support this clonotype. This sequence joins TRBV6-2 or TRBV6-3 and TRBJ2-1, with 12 bases lining up with TRBD2. After removal of 4 bases from V and 9 bases from J, the junction contained 7 bases not matched to a gene. Germline loops: CDR1 MNHEY, CDR2 SVGEGT. The length of the CDR3 is 15 residues. DNA for the CDR3: TGTGCCAGCAGTTTGACTAGCGGGAGTAAAGGTGAGCAGTTCTTC. This translates into CASSLTSGSKGEQFF.

This clonotype was recorded many times. The J gene is TRBJ1-4, the V gene TRBV11-2; D is possibly TRBD1 (5 bases). The germline CDR1 and CDR2 sequences are SGHAT and FQNNGV. The CDR3 runs to 15 residues. Trimming pared 0 bases from V and 5 bases from J, leaving 10 bases between. The CDR3 coding sequence is TGTGCCAGCAGCTTAGACGGAAAGGGGAATGAAAAACTGTTTTTT. Amino acid sequence: CASSLDGKGNEKLFF. The variable domain in full, completed from reference TRBV11-2 and TRBJ1-4, reads EAGVAQSPRYKIIEKRQSVAFWCNPISGHATLYWYQQILGQGPKLLIQFQNNGVVDDSQLPKDRFSAERLKGVDSTLKIQPAKLEDSAVYLCASSLDGKGNEKLFFGSGTQLSVL.

This clonotype has a count of ten or more. A read error may account for a junction end that differs from germline. This CDR3 reads CASTQGTEAFF. DNA for the CDR3: TGTGCCAGCACCCAAGGCACTGAAGCTTTCTTT. The V and J genes are TRBV14 and TRBJ1-1; D not resolved. The germline V gene encodes CDR1 SGHDN and CDR2 FVKESK. CDR3 size: 11 residues.

This rearrangement joins TRBV29-1 to TRBJ2-7, with D unclear. Trimming shortened V by 4 bases and J by 1 base, and 5 bases separated the two germline ends. The CDR3 spans 11 residues. Germline lookup yields CDR1 SQVTM and CDR2 ANQGSEA. The CDR3: CSVGRSYEQYF. The CDR3 coding sequence is TGCAGCGTTGGGCGATCCTACGAGCAGTACTTC.

This clonotype was seen repeatedly, ten times or more. The genes are TRBV6-2 or TRBV6-3 and TRBJ1-5, with 8 bases fitting TRBD1. The CDR3 length is 18 residues. The junction had 8 bases not matched to a gene; V was cut back by 0 bases and J by 1 base. Germline lookup yields CDR1 MNHEY and CDR2 SVGEGT. The CDR3 region has the DNA TGTGCCAGCAGTTACTCGAGAGTCGGACAGGGAAGCAATCAGCCCCAGCATTTT. This sequence encodes CASSYSRVGQGSNQPQHF.